This entry lists 5 T cell receptor beta chains sequenced from one sample in a study of T cell changes during pregnancy in multiple sclerosis (dated by TCRdb to between 2018 and 2020). Receptors were amplified or captured by the immunoSEQ multiplex PCR assay. TCRdb obtained this table from immuneACCESS and retained in-frame rearrangements with V and J assigned. These tables miss some clones; where compared with another copy, unresolved V genes account for less than half of the shortfall, and the remainder is unexplained. The sample table lists tens of thousands of clones, about nine tenths of them with a count of one. The top ten constitute roughly 1.2% of the sample. The specimen comprised peripheral blood, sampled after pregnancy. Receptors were obtained from a female donor in good health, enrolled as a control in a pregnancy study.

This sequence joins TRBV15 and TRBJ1-2; D perhaps matches TRBD1 (6 bases). V gave up 5 bases and J gave up 6 bases, with 19 bases separating them. The CDR3 contains 15 residues. Per the germline V gene, CDR1 is LNHNV and CDR2 is YYDKDF (reference sequence). The CDR3 spells CATSGELRGLDGYTF. CDR3 bases: TGTGCCACCAGCGGTGAATTGCGGGGGCTTGATGGCTACACCTTC.

The J gene is TRBJ1-2, the V gene TRBV14, with D perhaps matching TRBD1 (5 bases). The CDR3 contains 13 residues. In germline, CDR1 is SGHDN, CDR2 FVKESK. V was cut by 3 bases and J by 2 bases, with 7 bases left in between. The CDR3 nucleotides are TGTGCCAGCAGCCACAGGGAAAACTATGGCTACACCTTC. It codes for CASSHRENYGYTF.

The gene calls are TRBV15 and TRBJ1-2; D gene ambiguous. CDR3 length equals 13 residues. V lost 0 bases and J 3 bases, leaving 5 bases between the germline ends. Germline loops: CDR1 LNHNV, CDR2 YYDKDF (reference sequence). DNA for the CDR3: TGTGCCACCAGCAGAGAACTTGACTATGGCTACACCTTC. Amino acids: CATSRELDYGYTF.

The genes are TRBV27 and TRBJ1-6, with TRBD1 matching over 7 bases. Per germline, CDR1 MNHEY and CDR2 SMNVEV (reference sequence). The CDR3 runs 14 residues. Losses at the gene ends were 8 bases for V and 5 bases for J; bases not matched to a gene: 6. As DNA, the CDR3 is TGTGCCAGCTCCCGGGGACAGCATAATTCACCCCTCCACTTT. Protein sequence: CASSRGQHNSPLHF.

The chain links TRBV5-1 to TRBJ1-5, with D maybe TRBD1 (5 bases). This CDR3 is 14 amino acids long. CDR1 is SGHRS and CDR2 is YFSETQ in the germline V gene. Trimming took off 0 bases at V and 5 bases at J, with 9 bases between the two ends. The CDR3 bases are TGCGCCAGCAGCTTGGGGGGGGTGGATCAGCCCCAGCATTTT. It codes for CASSLGGVDQPQHF.